This T cell receptor (beta chain) is from a study of RUNX1 and TCR beta rearrangement in T-cell leukemia (dated by TCRdb to 2018 to 2020). With regard to the full study: The comparison of TCR beta rearrangements and CDR3 junctions set about 13 T-ALLs carrying mono-allelic acquired RUNX1 mutations against approximately twelve T-ALLs that were RUNX1 wildtype. Every RUNX1 mutation in the mutated group was heterozygous, with roughly nine located in the Runt homology domain and three in the transactivation domain. The RUNX1 wildtype T-ALLs were matched on an immature maturation arrest stage, which was defined as the absence of cytoplasmic or surface TCR beta protein. The RUNX1 wildtype T-ALLs were chosen to have at least incomplete clonal TCR beta rearrangements, which allowed D1 segments to be compared with D2 segments. RUNX1-mutated T-ALLs spanned more diverse maturation arrest stages, including cases arrested before TCR beta rearrangement onset. TCR beta rearrangements in human T-ALL were analyzed for comparison with findings from a Runx1 knockout mouse model. An earlier study had already determined the RUNX1 mutation status of the T-ALL cases. The multicentric trials were GRAALL-2003 and GRAALL-2005. After EuroClonality multiplex PCR on genomic DNA, Genescan analysis was used to assess TCR rearrangements.

Library preparation used PCR. Instrument on record: Illumina MiSeq. Next generation amplicon sequencing was used to characterize TCR beta DJ and VDJ rearrangements. Per the source publication's procedure: The Vidjil software was applied to the amplicon sequencing data to identify clonal TCR beta rearrangements. Characteristics of TCR beta rearrangements in the RUNX1-mutated versus wildtype groups were compared using two-tailed Fisher exact tests. The raw public data were reprocessed by TCRdb itself: fastp quality trimming at Q25, MiXCR clonotype calling, in-frame beta chains only. Under each unique CDR3 protein, matching rows form one entry showing the most common genes and DNA. Clone size and V and J calls follow TCRdb, not the original study. The sample profile shows under 550 distinct CDR3 sequences; 40% of them were found once. The ten largest clones represent 98% of the sample. Comments on this clonotype: The antigen this receptor binds is unknown. No quality values exist for individual bases; no much larger clone is one base distant.

The CDR3 goes from the cysteine to the phenylalanine over 17 residues. The read is trimmed to its CDR3 DNA, 51 bases read in frame from base 1. V loses 5 bases of germline sequence and J loses 5 bases, and the interval between the two ends is 24 bases. CDR1 and CDR2 (MGHRA, YSYEKL) derive from the germline V gene. On the study overall, not on this receptor specifically: TCR beta CDR3 length or D segment truncation in T-ALLs could not be evaluated because too few clonal rearrangements were available. Among T-ALL clonal rearrangements, TCR beta D1 segment usage was 80% to 85% in the RUNX1-mutated group and 60% to 70% in the wildtype group, a difference that was not significant. Usage of the TCR beta J1 cluster was similar in RUNX1-mutated and wildtype T-ALLs, showing no significant difference. Clonal TCR beta rearrangements were found in about 59% of RUNX1-mutated T-ALLs, which is fewer than the over 75% reported for T-ALL generally.

For oncotyping and quantification of minimal residual disease, T-ALL samples were taken at diagnosis from children and adults treated according to protocol. This receptor chain uses TRBV4-1 and TRBJ1-1; the D gene is unclear. The TCR sequence derives from a female donor with T-cell acute lymphoblastic leukemia. Sequenced input: blood. The CDR3 reads as follows: CASSYHRRNHRNTEAFF. The DNA sequence is TGCGCCAGCAGCTACCATCGAAGAAATCATAGGAATACTGAAGCTTTCTTT.